This TCR beta chain was captured in a study of blood T cells in healthy people across ages (dated by TCRdb to about 2015). For the study in its entirety: Template switching captured roughly one uniquely barcoded TCR beta cDNA molecule per two T cells in model experiments. The study measured age-related changes in TCR beta repertoire diversity using deep sequencing normalized with unique cDNA molecular identifiers. Four age groups were formed from the donors: young (average approximately 15 years), middle-aged (around 40), aged (under 70) and long-lived (82). Using the same blood draw, the study looked at two additional independent replicas of 1 million unique cDNA reads for two donors, one aged 18 to 30 and the other aged 80 or older. The research as a whole found: Conclusive comparison of naive and antigen-experienced compartments was prevented by the profiling of bulk unsorted PBMCs. As age increased, observed TCR beta diversity per million T cells dropped in a roughly linear way, and a significant reduction was already evident by age 40. Estimates of total diversity based on one million sequenced T cells were considered lower bounds and underestimates. A strong correlation was found between observed TCR beta diversity and the percentage of naive T cells measured by flow cytometry. Because the CMV infection status of the donors was unknown, age-related changes in expanded clonotypes may potentially have been confounded. Compared with the aged group, the long-lived group had more naive CD4+ T cells, fewer expanded clones and increased TCR diversity, a pattern suggesting age selection.

The donors were 40 or so Caucasian individuals from Russia, aged roughly 6 to 100 years, who were systemically healthy. Ten milliliters of peripheral blood were collected from each donor into EDTA-treated Vacutainer tubes. Ficoll-Paque density-gradient centrifugation was used to isolate PBMCs, with at least 6.5 million obtained per sample. Total RNA, at least 6 micrograms per sample, was extracted from PBMCs with Trizol reagent. The percentages of naive CD45RAhigh/CD27high T cells were determined by flow cytometry on a PBMC aliquot from every donor. Comments on this clonotype: Its binding antigen is unknown. Per-base qualities were not stored, and no clone one base away is much larger.

Library preparation was by 5' RACE. The sample was run on an Illumina HiSeq 2500. The second PCR ran for about 6 to 11 cycles and used a J-beta primer mix along with a sample-barcoded 5' primer. A unique molecular identifier was introduced onto each TCR beta cDNA molecule by a template-switch 5' adaptor carrying 12 random nucleotides. At least 2.5 million CDR3-containing paired-end reads were obtained from each sample. First-strand cDNA was synthesized from all RNA with the Mint cDNA synthesis kit, primed by a TRBC-specific oligonucleotide. After uracil-DNA glycosylase treatment, a first 18-cycle PCR used universal primers M1SS and BC2_uni_R on all cDNA. Per the source publication's procedure: For normalization, 1 million high-quality reads, each with a distinct molecular identifier, were randomly selected from each sample. Reads with shared molecular identifiers were discarded instead of being binned into consensus sequences. MiTCR, set to a Q25 quality threshold and the strictest error-elimination algorithm, was used for CDR3 identification, clonotype clustering and error correction. A nonparametric unseen species model using Euler transformation provided a lower-bound estimate of total TCR beta diversity. TCRdb trimmed the raw reads at Q25, called clones with MiXCR and kept productive beta chains. Every CDR3 protein is listed once, alongside the most common genes and DNA of its rows. The V and J calls come from TCRdb's annotation, not from the publication. This sample holds more than 1,000,000 distinct CDR3 sequences; 20% to 25% were observed only once. Of the sample, less than 0.75% falls within the top ten clones.

According to the germline V gene (reference sequence), CDR1 reads DFQATT and CDR2 reads SNEGSKA. The CDR3, cysteine through phenylalanine, is 11 amino acids long. The DNA shown is the 33-base CDR3, in frame from base 1. Trimming at the junction amounts to 6 bases on V and 7 bases on J, and the germline ends lie 12 bases apart. The same data also contributed to another study, on T cells of mothers and their children. The second study's paper adds: Nine systemically healthy Caucasian individuals, comprising three mothers and their six children, were included as donors. cDNA synthesis used all of the extracted RNA, with approximately 1.6 ug of RNA in each 15 ul reaction. In the second PCR, sample barcodes and 2-4 random nucleotides were introduced via the M1S primer. Over 8.5 million TCR beta CDR3 reads came from each mother, compared with approximately 2.8 million reads from each child. In both related and unrelated pairs, thymic selection shapes the output of TCR recombination in a similar way, with inherited differences having only a minor effect. Normalized repertoire overlap in related mother-child pairs was always slightly higher than in unrelated mother-child pairs, but the difference was never significant. No persistent microchimeric T cell clones were found, with a detection sensitivity of approximately 95 clones per million clonotypes. In the study, deep NGS was used to compare the TCR beta repertoires of mothers and children, and features distinguishing related mother-child pairs from unrelated individuals were sought. On average, the children were approximately 11 +/- 4 years old, while the mothers were about 40 +/- 4 years old. Libraries were sequenced on Illumina HiSeq 2000 with 100+100 nt paired-end reads after adapter ligation with NEBNext reagents. To prevent cross-contamination, the mother and child libraries were prepared a month apart and were sequenced in separate runs. Between about 500,000 and 2,300,000 distinct TCR beta clonotypes were identified per donor. Naive TCR beta clonotypes were estimated from low-frequency clonotypes matched to each donor's FACS-determined naive share, without sorting.

The chain was built from TRBV20-1 and TRBJ1-2; no D gene call is confident. Sequenced input: blood. The origin of this receptor is a girl aged 2-10 years in good health. The CDR3: CSARWQSGYTF. The nucleotide sequence is given as TGCAGTGCCAGGTGGCAGAGTGGCTACACCTTC.